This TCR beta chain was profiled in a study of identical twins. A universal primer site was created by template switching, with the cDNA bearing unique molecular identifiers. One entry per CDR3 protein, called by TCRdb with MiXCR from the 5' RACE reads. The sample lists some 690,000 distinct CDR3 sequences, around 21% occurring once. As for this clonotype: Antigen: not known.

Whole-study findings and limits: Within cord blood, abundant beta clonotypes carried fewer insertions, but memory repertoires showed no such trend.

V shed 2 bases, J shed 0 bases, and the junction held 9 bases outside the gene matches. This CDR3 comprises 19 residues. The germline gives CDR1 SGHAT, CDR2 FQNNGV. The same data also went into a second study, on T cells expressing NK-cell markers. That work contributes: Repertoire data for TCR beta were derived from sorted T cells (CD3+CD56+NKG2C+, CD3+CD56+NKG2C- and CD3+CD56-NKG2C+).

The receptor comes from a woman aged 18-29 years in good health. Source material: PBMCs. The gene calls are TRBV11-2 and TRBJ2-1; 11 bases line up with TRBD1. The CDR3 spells CASSLYGTGGRSSYNEQFF. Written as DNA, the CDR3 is TGTGCCAGCAGCTTATACGGGACAGGGGGTCGGAGCTCCTACAATGAGCAGTTCTTC.